These T cell receptor beta chains were read from a single sample in a study of long-term antiretroviral therapy in people with HIV. Sequencing was performed with immunoSEQ multiplex PCR; in TCRdb, only in-frame clones are kept and a portion is missing. The data show about 40,000 clones, more than 70% seen once. Sequences were derived from unsorted PBMCs, sampled 3.1 years after starting antiretroviral therapy. Receptors were obtained from a woman between 50 and 59 years old with HIV. Each CDR3 is given with its conserved first and last residue. Fields, in order: clone size, V gene, J gene, D gene, CDR3 protein, CDR3 DNA. D genes are given only for firm matches. Size is stated for part of the rows, as once, few or many counts, or as a class when the clone is expanded.

clone_size: .
v_call: TRBV5-4
j_call: TRBJ2-2
d_call: TRBD2
cdr3_aa: CASSYGLDINTGELFF
cdr3_nt: TGTGCCAGCAGCTATGGACTAGACATAAACACCGGGGAGCTGTTTTTT

clone_size: .
v_call: TRBV7-9
j_call: TRBJ2-7
d_call: .
cdr3_aa: CASSSLKTLRTYEQYF
cdr3_nt: TGTGCCAGCAGCTCCCTTAAGACCCTTAGGACATACGAGCAGTACTTC

clone_size: once
v_call: TRBV5-1
j_call: TRBJ2-6
d_call: .
cdr3_aa: CASSFMVSRSGANVLTF
cdr3_nt: TGCGCCAGCAGCTTTATGGTTTCGAGGTCTGGGGCCAACGTCCTGACTTTC

clone_size: few
v_call: TRBV4-1
j_call: TRBJ1-1
d_call: .
cdr3_aa: CASSQDPSPGAADTEAFF
cdr3_nt: TGCGCCAGCAGCCAAGATCCCTCACCGGGGGCGGCGGACACTGAAGCTTTCTTT

clone_size: .
v_call: TRBV5-5
j_call: TRBJ2-1
d_call: .
cdr3_aa: CASSSQGGEPNEQFF
cdr3_nt: TGTGCCAGCAGCTCCCAGGGGGGTGAACCCAATGAGCAGTTCTTC

clone_size: few
v_call: TRBV4-3
j_call: TRBJ1-1
d_call: .
cdr3_aa: CASSQWRGREAFF
cdr3_nt: TGCGCCAGCAGCCAATGGAGGGGACGTGAAGCTTTCTTT

clone_size: .
v_call: TRBV19
j_call: TRBJ1-1
d_call: .
cdr3_aa: CASISTIGGGTEAFF
cdr3_nt: TGTGCCAGTATCTCAACGATCGGCGGGGGCACTGAAGCTTTCTTT

clone_size: .
v_call: TRBV7-9
j_call: TRBJ1-4
d_call: .
cdr3_aa: CASSFGRGSEKLFF
cdr3_nt: TGTGCCAGCAGCTTCGGCAGGGGTTCTGAAAAACTGTTTTTT

clone_size: .
v_call: TRBV19
j_call: TRBJ2-5
d_call: .
cdr3_aa: CASSISRGFQETQYF
cdr3_nt: TGTGCCAGTAGTATCTCAAGAGGGTTTCAAGAGACCCAGTACTTC

clone_size: .
v_call: TRBV6-1
j_call: TRBJ1-2
d_call: .
cdr3_aa: CASSERTWDGYTF
cdr3_nt: TGTGCCAGCAGTGAACGCACTTGGGATGGCTACACCTTC

clone_size: .
v_call: TRBV5-5
j_call: TRBJ2-5
d_call: TRBD1
cdr3_aa: CASSLAPGQGETQYF
cdr3_nt: TGTGCCAGCAGCTTGGCCCCGGGACAGGGAGAGACCCAGTACTTC

clone_size: .
v_call: TRBV7-9
j_call: TRBJ1-1
d_call: TRBD1
cdr3_aa: CASSLKGGMNTEAFF
cdr3_nt: TGTGCCAGCAGCTTAAAAGGGGGCATGAACACTGAAGCTTTCTTT

clone_size: .
v_call: TRBV6-6
j_call: TRBJ1-1
d_call: .
cdr3_aa: CASSYSRTTEAFF
cdr3_nt: TGTGCCAGCAGTTACTCGAGGACCACTGAAGCTTTCTTT

clone_size: .
v_call: TRBV19
j_call: TRBJ1-1
d_call: .
cdr3_aa: CASTPGGRGNTEAFF
cdr3_nt: TGTGCCAGTACCCCCGGGGGAAGGGGGAACACTGAAGCTTTCTTT

clone_size: .
v_call: TRBV10-1
j_call: TRBJ2-1
d_call: TRBD2
cdr3_aa: CAGVRTSGGNEQFF
cdr3_nt: TGCGCCGGAGTACGGACTAGCGGGGGCAATGAGCAGTTCTTC

clone_size: .
v_call: TRBV14
j_call: TRBJ2-3
d_call: .
cdr3_aa: CASSQQRSRRADTQYF
cdr3_nt: TGTGCCAGCAGCCAACAAAGGAGTAGACGGGCGGATACGCAGTATTTT

clone_size: .
v_call: TRBV5-1
j_call: TRBJ2-1
d_call: TRBD2
cdr3_aa: CASSLEAGGFIF
cdr3_nt: TGCGCCAGCAGCTTGGAGGCGGGGGGTTTTATCTTC

clone_size: .
v_call: TRBV9
j_call: TRBJ2-7
d_call: .
cdr3_aa: CASSTNSYEQYF
cdr3_nt: TGTGCCAGCAGCACCAACTCCTACGAGCAGTACTTC

clone_size: .
v_call: TRBV5-1
j_call: TRBJ1-6
d_call: TRBD1
cdr3_aa: CAGSLTWTGPNSPLHF
cdr3_nt: TGCGCCGGCAGCTTGACATGGACAGGTCCTAATTCACCCCTCCACTTT

clone_size: .
v_call: TRBV30
j_call: TRBJ1-5
d_call: .
cdr3_aa: CAWRGGLNQPQHF
cdr3_nt: TGTGCCTGGAGGGGGGGGCTTAATCAGCCCCAGCATTTT